The sequence of this TCR beta chain was determined in a study of cytomegalovirus exposure and HLA in healthy donors. This CDR3 comprises 13 residues. The V gene's germline CDR1 is SNHLY and CDR2 FYNNEI. Germline trimming cut 4 bases from V and 6 bases from J; bases unmatched to any gene: 1. A note on this clone: Its target is not known.

Whole-study results and caveats: Overall, approximately 150 TCR beta chains were annotated as cytomegalovirus-associated. As confirmed in vitro, three CMV-associated chains were specific for CMV antigens. In the analysis, some V segments, TRBV6-2 and TRBV6-3 included, were excluded as indistinguishable. Analyzed later, most CMV-associated TCR beta chains appeared HLA-restricted.

The study ran its PCR with 60 Vbeta and 13 Jbeta primers. TCRdb's copy holds only in-frame clones and misses some; the assay was immunoSEQ multiplex PCR. The sample includes hundreds of thousands of clones, approximately 85% of them seen just once. This sequence originates from a girl aged 2-15 years in good health and CMV-seronegative. The genes are TRBV2 and TRBJ2-2, with 8 bases aligning to TRBD1. The sequencing input was PBMCs. The CDR3: CASSGRGPGELFF. The CDR3 coding sequence is TGTGCCAGCAGTGGCAGGGGGCCCGGGGAGCTGTTTTTT.